The sequence of this T cell receptor beta chain was determined in a study of shared clonotypes between healthy human individuals. This clone was detected only a few times. Its target is unknown. Sequenced by immunoSEQ multiplex PCR; TCRdb stores in-frame clones only, minus some. Of some 1,100,000 clones in the sample, approximately 80% were seen once. In germline, CDR1 is SNHLY, CDR2 FYNNEI. The trim removed 10 bases at V and 8 bases at J, leaving 5 bases unmatched. The CDR3 has 11 amino acids. Points from the study as a whole: Despite large depth, rarefaction showed incomplete sorted-subset sequencing. An expected dependence of interdonor clonotype sharing on sequencing depth was noted.

Source material: memory CD4+ T cells from PBMCs. Subset: CD45RA-negative fraction. The clonotype originates from a man aged 18 to 30 in good health. Some clones in this sample may be carry-over from other donors' samples. This chain uses TRBV2 with TRBJ2-1; the match to TRBD1 covers 7 bases. This CDR3 is CATTGEYEQFF. The CDR3 DNA follows: TGTGCCACTACAGGGGAGTATGAGCAGTTCTTC. Full variable domain (outside the CDR3, taken from reference TRBV2 and TRBJ2-1): EPEVTQTPSHQVTQMGQEVILRCVPISNHLYFYWYRQILGQKVEFLVSFYNNEISEKSEIFDDQFSVERPDGSNFTLKIRSTKLEDSAMYFCATTGEYEQFFGPGTRLTVL.